The 5 T cell receptor beta chains listed next were all sequenced from one sample in a study of patients and donors after allogeneic stem cell transplantation. Using its own MiXCR run on the RT-PCR reads, TCRdb lists one record per CDR3 protein. The data show some 880,000 distinct CDR3 sequences, 15% to 20% seen once. Sequenced material: blood, either unsorted or a sorted T cell fraction (not recorded which). These receptors were taken from a human donor who was either an allogeneic HSCT recipient or a stem cell or donor lymphocyte infusion donor (not recorded which). It is not recorded whose cells these are; they may come from a transplant donor.

V gene TRBV5-8 combines with J gene TRBJ2-1, with 7 bases identical to TRBD2. Germline V gene sequence: CDR1 SGHTS, CDR2 YDEGEE. V was pared by 0 bases and J by 5 bases, with 11 bases of the junction left unmatched. The CDR3 covers 17 residues. CDR3 DNA: TGTGCCAGCAGCTTGGCCACCGGGACTAAGGGAGACAATGAGCAGTTCTTC. Translating gives CASSLATGTKGDNEQFF.

This chain connects TRBV5-1 to TRBJ2-5, with D possibly matching TRBD1 (6 bases). The germline V gene has CDR1 SGHRS and CDR2 YFSETQ. This CDR3 comprises 16 residues. Trimming removed 1 base from V and 5 bases from J, with 18 bases in between. CDR3 protein: CASSLPTGKIVETQYF. DNA of the CDR3: TGCGCCAGCAGCTTGCCGACAGGTAAAATTGTGGAGACCCAGTACTTC.

The chain carries TRBV2 and TRBJ2-5; D remains ambiguous. The V gene's germline CDR1 is SNHLY and CDR2 FYNNEI. V was trimmed by 1 base and J by 2 bases, leaving 8 bases between them. The CDR3 totals 14 residues. The CDR3 bases are TGTGCCAGCAGTGAAGATTACTGGCAAGAGACCCAGTACTTC. Its translation: CASSEDYWQETQYF.

V and J are TRBV20-1 and TRBJ2-1; D may match TRBD1 or TRBD2 (5 bases each). The CDR3 runs to 14 residues. Germline V gives CDR1 DFQATT, CDR2 SNEGSKA (reference sequence). V lost 5 bases and J 6 bases, leaving 17 bases between the germline ends. CDR3: CSARYGTGFNEQFF. The DNA for the CDR3 is TGCAGTGCTCGTTACGGGACGGGGTTCAATGAGCAGTTCTTC.

CDR3 protein: CASSLELRLAGIYEQYF. The CDR3 region has the DNA TGTGCCAGCAGCTTAGAATTGAGGCTAGCGGGAATTTACGAGCAGTACTTC. This chain uses TRBV11-3 with TRBJ2-7, with 9 bases fitting TRBD2. Germline V CDR1 and CDR2: SGHNT, YENEEA. V gave up 0 bases and J gave up 4 bases; unmatched junction bases: 10. The CDR3 is 17 amino acids.